The rows below give T cell receptor beta chains drawn from one sample of a study of long-term antiretroviral therapy in people with HIV. TCRdb's copy holds only in-frame clones and misses some; the assay was immunoSEQ multiplex PCR. The table lists about 25,000 clones, 82% of them singletons. The sample was unsorted PBMCs, taken 2.9 years after starting antiretroviral therapy. All receptors derive from a man aged 45-65 years with HIV. Each CDR3 is given with its conserved first and last residue. Fields, in order: clone size, J gene, V gene, CDR3 protein. Not every row has a clone size; where given, it reads once, few, many or a size class.

abundance: .; j_gene: TRBJ1-5; v_gene: TRBV19; CDR3aa: CASTPFGGRGGNQPQHF
abundance: .; j_gene: TRBJ1-2; v_gene: TRBV6-6; CDR3aa: CASSTRTGDGYTF
abundance: .; j_gene: TRBJ2-7; v_gene: TRBV28; CDR3aa: CASRPGGGQGYEQYF
abundance: .; j_gene: TRBJ2-1; v_gene: TRBV18; CDR3aa: CASSPRTRNNEQFF
abundance: .; j_gene: TRBJ1-1; v_gene: TRBV5-1; CDR3aa: CASSLRLNTEAFF
abundance: once; j_gene: TRBJ1-1; v_gene: TRBV4-1; CDR3aa: CASSQDSGMNTEAFF
abundance: .; j_gene: TRBJ2-7; v_gene: TRBV10-3; CDR3aa: CATLRGMNYEQYF
abundance: .; j_gene: TRBJ2-7; v_gene: TRBV4-3; CDR3aa: CASSQVGATYEQYF
abundance: .; j_gene: TRBJ2-2; v_gene: TRBV29-1; CDR3aa: CSARNTGELFF
abundance: .; j_gene: TRBJ1-5; v_gene: TRBV19; CDR3aa: CASSIQTGGGNQPQHF
abundance: .; j_gene: TRBJ1-2; v_gene: TRBV7-2; CDR3aa: CASSLVGGTGGYTF
abundance: .; j_gene: TRBJ2-7; v_gene: TRBV9; CDR3aa: CASSVGGLGGGYEQYF
abundance: .; j_gene: TRBJ1-1; v_gene: TRBV7-2; CDR3aa: CASSFLTQGGNTEAFF
abundance: .; j_gene: TRBJ1-1; v_gene: TRBV28; CDR3aa: CASSRGPNTEAFF
abundance: .; j_gene: TRBJ2-5; v_gene: TRBV5-1; CDR3aa: CASSLMGVGETQYF
abundance: once; j_gene: TRBJ2-5; v_gene: TRBV30; CDR3aa: CAWSVQQTGTQYF
abundance: .; j_gene: TRBJ2-7; v_gene: TRBV14; CDR3aa: CASSLPGSGPYEQYF
abundance: .; j_gene: TRBJ1-1; v_gene: TRBV11-2; CDR3aa: CASSPLLNTEAFF
abundance: .; j_gene: TRBJ2-3; v_gene: TRBV9; CDR3aa: CASSNWGQGDTQYF
abundance: .; j_gene: TRBJ2-1; v_gene: TRBV18; CDR3aa: CASSPPGLAHNEQFF
abundance: .; j_gene: TRBJ1-2; v_gene: TRBV7-2; CDR3aa: CASSLDGTGYTF
abundance: .; j_gene: TRBJ2-7; v_gene: TRBV4-1; CDR3aa: CASSQDPTWYEQYF
abundance: once; j_gene: TRBJ1-6; v_gene: TRBV7-3; CDR3aa: CASSLTGGERSPLHF
abundance: .; j_gene: TRBJ2-1; v_gene: TRBV18; CDR3aa: CASSQTSGAYNEQFF
abundance: once; j_gene: TRBJ2-5; v_gene: TRBV29-1; CDR3aa: CSVGRGGQETQYF
abundance: .; j_gene: TRBJ2-3; v_gene: TRBV5-6; CDR3aa: CASSPSGGGDTQYF
abundance: once; j_gene: TRBJ2-3; v_gene: TRBV7-9; CDR3aa: CASSFGLAKDTQYF
abundance: .; j_gene: TRBJ2-2; v_gene: TRBV2; CDR3aa: CASSLDRQINTGELFF
abundance: .; j_gene: TRBJ1-4; v_gene: TRBV18; CDR3aa: CASSRDPVTNEKLFF
abundance: .; j_gene: TRBJ2-7; v_gene: TRBV15; CDR3aa: CATSLDGSSYEQYF
abundance: .; j_gene: TRBJ2-5; v_gene: TRBV28; CDR3aa: CASSLSVGGQLQYF
abundance: .; j_gene: TRBJ1-1; v_gene: TRBV28; CDR3aa: CASSLSAGLNTEAFF
abundance: .; j_gene: TRBJ1-5; v_gene: TRBV19; CDR3aa: CASELQGNSNQPQHF
abundance: .; j_gene: TRBJ1-6; v_gene: TRBV4-1; CDR3aa: CASSQDRGDRSPLHF
abundance: .; j_gene: TRBJ2-7; v_gene: TRBV6-1; CDR3aa: CASVRGTSYEQYF
abundance: few; j_gene: TRBJ1-5; v_gene: TRBV30; CDR3aa: CAWSEGQPNQPQHF
abundance: .; j_gene: TRBJ1-6; v_gene: TRBV5-1; CDR3aa: CASNDGGNSPLHF
abundance: .; j_gene: TRBJ1-1; v_gene: TRBV7-2; CDR3aa: CASRSGTLNTEAFF
abundance: once; j_gene: TRBJ2-3; v_gene: TRBV29-1; CDR3aa: CSASQGASTDTQYF
abundance: once; j_gene: TRBJ2-7; v_gene: TRBV29-1; CDR3aa: CSVTSGGASGEQYF
abundance: .; j_gene: TRBJ2-3; v_gene: TRBV6-5; CDR3aa: CASSSISGATDTQYF
abundance: once; j_gene: TRBJ1-2; v_gene: TRBV23-1; CDR3aa: CASSQPGQPLIYGYTF
abundance: .; j_gene: TRBJ2-4; v_gene: TRBV5-4; CDR3aa: CASSTRTAGLQNIQYF
abundance: .; j_gene: TRBJ1-2; v_gene: TRBV19; CDR3aa: CASSRTTNGYTF
abundance: .; j_gene: TRBJ2-7; v_gene: TRBV11-2; CDR3aa: CASSWDRDSEQYF
abundance: .; j_gene: TRBJ2-3; v_gene: TRBV11-3; CDR3aa: CASSYQAADTQYF
abundance: .; j_gene: TRBJ2-7; v_gene: TRBV28; CDR3aa: CASTQGGAGFGIYEQYF
abundance: .; j_gene: TRBJ1-3; v_gene: TRBV7-8; CDR3aa: CASSLDRFSGNTIYF
abundance: once; j_gene: TRBJ1-6; v_gene: TRBV7-6; CDR3aa: CASSLWGQGSPLHF
abundance: .; j_gene: TRBJ1-2; v_gene: TRBV4-3; CDR3aa: CASSQEWRTYYGYTF
abundance: .; j_gene: TRBJ2-3; v_gene: TRBV7-7; CDR3aa: CASSPWGVGDTQYF
abundance: .; j_gene: TRBJ2-7; v_gene: TRBV7-6; CDR3aa: CASSTSGTARAPEQYF
abundance: .; j_gene: TRBJ2-1; v_gene: TRBV29-1; CDR3aa: CSVEVYNEQFF
abundance: .; j_gene: TRBJ2-1; v_gene: TRBV6-6; CDR3aa: CASSPRTLSSYNEQFF
abundance: .; j_gene: TRBJ2-4; v_gene: TRBV2; CDR3aa: CASKVASGAPRDIQYF
abundance: .; j_gene: TRBJ2-7; v_gene: TRBV7-8; CDR3aa: CASSLAMGKGEQYF
abundance: few; j_gene: TRBJ1-4; v_gene: TRBV14; CDR3aa: CASSQEGTQREKLFF
abundance: few; j_gene: TRBJ1-2; v_gene: TRBV5-6; CDR3aa: CASSLIGTGDGYTF
abundance: .; j_gene: TRBJ2-7; v_gene: TRBV29-1; CDR3aa: CSVEGYGTRYEQYF